This paragraph reports one TCR beta chain. Seattle cases were enrolled at active infection and followed longitudinally. The assay was immunoSEQ multiplex PCR, and TCRdb's table has in-frame clones only and misses some. Among a few hundred thousand clones listed, over 75% were seen once. This specimen comes from a study of blood T cell repertoires in COVID-19. In the study overall: T cells, B-cell-depleted T cells, or PBMCs provided the cDNA or gDNA that served as material.

Trimming left V 5 bases short and J 4 bases short, with 15 bases between. Per germline, CDR1 SGHVS and CDR2 FQNEAQ. The length of the CDR3 is 15 residues. The sequenced sample consisted of peripheral blood. The chain links TRBV7-8 to TRBJ2-1, with D possibly being TRBD2 (6 bases). This clonotype was sampled from a woman in her twenties or thirties with COVID-19, enrolled during active disease. CDR3 sequence reads: CASSPFNGRYNEQFF. Written as DNA, the CDR3 is TGTGCCAGCAGCCCCTTTAACGGGAGATACAATGAGCAGTTCTTC. The entire variable domain, with the rest obtained from reference TRBV7-8 and TRBJ2-1, is as follows: GAGVSQSPRYKVAKRGQDVALRCDPISGHVSLFWYQQALGQGPEFLTYFQNEAQLDKSGLPSDRFFAERPEGSVSTLKIQRTQQEDSAVYLCASSPFNGRYNEQFFGPGTRLTVL.